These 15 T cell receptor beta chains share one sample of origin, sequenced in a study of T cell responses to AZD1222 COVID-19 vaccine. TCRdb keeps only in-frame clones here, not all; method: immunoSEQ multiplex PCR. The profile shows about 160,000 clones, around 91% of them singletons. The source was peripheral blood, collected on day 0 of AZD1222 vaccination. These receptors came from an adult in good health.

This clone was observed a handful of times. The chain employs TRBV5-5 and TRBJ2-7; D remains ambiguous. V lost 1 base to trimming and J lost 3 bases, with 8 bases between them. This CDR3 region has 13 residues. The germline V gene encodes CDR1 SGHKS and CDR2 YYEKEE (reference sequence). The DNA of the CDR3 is TGTGCCAGCAGCTTGACAGCAGGCTACGAGCAGTACGTC. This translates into CASSLTAGYEQYV.

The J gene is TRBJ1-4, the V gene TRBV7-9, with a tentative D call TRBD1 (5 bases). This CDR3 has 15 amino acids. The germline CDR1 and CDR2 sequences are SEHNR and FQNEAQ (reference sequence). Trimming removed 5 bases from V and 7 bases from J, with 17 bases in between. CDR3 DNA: TGTGCCAGCAGCAGGGGCAGGTTGGTCGGTGAAAAACTGTTTTTT. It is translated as CASSRGRLVGEKLFF. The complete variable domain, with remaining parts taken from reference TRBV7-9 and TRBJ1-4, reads DTGVSQNPRHKITKRGQNVTFRCDPISEHNRLYWYRQTLGQGPEFLTYFQNEAQLEKSRLLSDRFSAERPKGSFSTLEIQRTEQGDSAMYLCASSRGRLVGEKLFFGSGTQLSVL.

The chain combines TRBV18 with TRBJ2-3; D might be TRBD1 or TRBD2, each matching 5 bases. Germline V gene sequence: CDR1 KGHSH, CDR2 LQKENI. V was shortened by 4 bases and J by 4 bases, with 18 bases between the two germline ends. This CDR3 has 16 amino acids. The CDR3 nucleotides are TGTGCCAGCTCACAACTCGGGGCTTCAAGCCCAGATACGCAGTATTTT. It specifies CASSQLGASSPDTQYF.

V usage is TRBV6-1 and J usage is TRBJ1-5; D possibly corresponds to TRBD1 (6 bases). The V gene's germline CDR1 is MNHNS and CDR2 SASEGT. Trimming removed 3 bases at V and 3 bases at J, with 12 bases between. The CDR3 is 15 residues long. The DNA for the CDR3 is TGTGCCAGCAGTGAGACCTCAGGGGACAATCAGCCCCAGCATTTT. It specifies CASSETSGDNQPQHF.

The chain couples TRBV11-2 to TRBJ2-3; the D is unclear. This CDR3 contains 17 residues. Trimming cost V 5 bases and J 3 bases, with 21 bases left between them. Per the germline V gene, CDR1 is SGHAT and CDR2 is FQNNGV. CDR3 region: CASSPHAHSLKTDTQYF. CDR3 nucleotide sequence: TGTGCCAGCAGCCCCCACGCCCATTCCCTAAAAACAGATACGCAGTATTTT.

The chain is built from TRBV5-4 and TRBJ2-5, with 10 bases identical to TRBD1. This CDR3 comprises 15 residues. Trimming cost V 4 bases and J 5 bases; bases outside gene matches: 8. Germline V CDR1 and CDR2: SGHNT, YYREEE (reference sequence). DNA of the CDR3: TGTGCCAGCAGCGGGGGACAGGGGAGGGGCGAGACCCAGTACTTC. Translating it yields CASSGGQGRGETQYF.

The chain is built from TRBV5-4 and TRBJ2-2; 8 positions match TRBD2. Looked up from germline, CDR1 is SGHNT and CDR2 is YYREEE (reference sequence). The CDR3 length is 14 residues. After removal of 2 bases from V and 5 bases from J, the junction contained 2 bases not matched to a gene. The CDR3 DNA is TGTGCCAGCAGCTTCGGGGGGGAGACCGGGGAGCTGTTTTTT. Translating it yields CASSFGGETGELFF.

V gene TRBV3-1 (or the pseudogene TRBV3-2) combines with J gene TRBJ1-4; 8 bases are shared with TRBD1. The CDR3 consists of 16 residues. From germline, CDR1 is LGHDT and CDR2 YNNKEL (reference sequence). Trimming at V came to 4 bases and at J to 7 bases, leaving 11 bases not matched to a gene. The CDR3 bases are TGTGCCAGCAGCCCACCGACCGGGACAGGTGGTGAAAAACTGTTTTTT. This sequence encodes CASSPPTGTGGEKLFF.

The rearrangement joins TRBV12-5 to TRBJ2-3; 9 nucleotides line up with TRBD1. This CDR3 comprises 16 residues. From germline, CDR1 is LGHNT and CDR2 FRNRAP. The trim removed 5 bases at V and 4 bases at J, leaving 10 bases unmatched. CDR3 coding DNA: TGTGCTAGTGGTCAAGCTTACAGGGGGCGAGCAGATACGCAGTATTTT. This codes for CASGQAYRGRADTQYF.

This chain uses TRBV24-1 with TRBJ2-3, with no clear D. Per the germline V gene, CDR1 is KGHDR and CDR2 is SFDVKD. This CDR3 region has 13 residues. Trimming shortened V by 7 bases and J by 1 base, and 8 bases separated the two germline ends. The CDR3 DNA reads TGTGCCACCAGGGGGTTCGGCACAGATACGCAGTATTTT. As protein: CATRGFGTDTQYF.

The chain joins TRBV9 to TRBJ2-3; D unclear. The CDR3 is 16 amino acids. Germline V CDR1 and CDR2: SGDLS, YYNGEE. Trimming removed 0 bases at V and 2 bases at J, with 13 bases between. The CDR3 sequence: CASSVDAVGYTDTQYF. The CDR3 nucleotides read TGTGCCAGCAGCGTAGATGCGGTGGGATACACAGATACGCAGTATTTT.

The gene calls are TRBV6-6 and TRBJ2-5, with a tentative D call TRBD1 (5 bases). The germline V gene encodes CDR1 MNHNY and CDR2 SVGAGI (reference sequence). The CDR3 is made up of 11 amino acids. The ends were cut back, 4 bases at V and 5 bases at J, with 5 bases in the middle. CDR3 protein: CASSSGETQYF. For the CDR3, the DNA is TGTGCCAGCAGTTCAGGGGAGACCCAGTACTTC.

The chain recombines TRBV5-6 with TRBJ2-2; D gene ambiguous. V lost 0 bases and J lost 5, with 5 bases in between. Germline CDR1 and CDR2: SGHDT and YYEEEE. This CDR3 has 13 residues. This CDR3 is CASSLGGTGELFF. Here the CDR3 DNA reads TGTGCCAGCAGCTTGGGGGGAACCGGGGAGCTGTTTTTT.

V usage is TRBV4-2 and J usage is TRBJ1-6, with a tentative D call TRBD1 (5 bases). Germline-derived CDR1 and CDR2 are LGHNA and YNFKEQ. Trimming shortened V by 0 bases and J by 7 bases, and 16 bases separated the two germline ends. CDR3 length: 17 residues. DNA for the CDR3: TGTGCCAGCAGCCAAGATCGGGCGGCAGGGCCGAATTCACCCCTCCACTTT. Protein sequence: CASSQDRAAGPNSPLHF.

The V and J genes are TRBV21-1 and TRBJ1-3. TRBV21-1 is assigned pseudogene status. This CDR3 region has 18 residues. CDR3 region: CASSKERQLAFSGNTIYF. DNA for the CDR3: TGTGCCAGCAGCAAAGAAAGGCAGCTCGCTTTCTCTGGAAACACCATATATTTT.